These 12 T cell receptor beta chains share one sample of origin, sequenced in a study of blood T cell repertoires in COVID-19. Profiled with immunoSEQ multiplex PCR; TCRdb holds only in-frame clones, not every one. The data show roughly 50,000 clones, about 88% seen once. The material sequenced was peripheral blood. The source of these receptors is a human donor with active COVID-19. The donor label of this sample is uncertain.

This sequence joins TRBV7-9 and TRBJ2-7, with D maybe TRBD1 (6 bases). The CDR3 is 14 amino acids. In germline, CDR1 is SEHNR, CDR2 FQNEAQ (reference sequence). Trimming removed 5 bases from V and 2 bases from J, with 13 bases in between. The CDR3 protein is CASSPQGKAYEQYF. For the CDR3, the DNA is TGTGCCAGCAGCCCACAGGGTAAGGCCTACGAGCAGTACTTC.

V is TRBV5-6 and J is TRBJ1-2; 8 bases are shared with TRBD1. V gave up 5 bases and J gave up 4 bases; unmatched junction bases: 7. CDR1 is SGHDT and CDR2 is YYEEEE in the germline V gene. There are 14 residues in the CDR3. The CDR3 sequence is CASRNRGRVYGYTF. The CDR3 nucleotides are TGTGCCAGCAGAAACAGGGGGAGAGTCTATGGCTACACCTTC. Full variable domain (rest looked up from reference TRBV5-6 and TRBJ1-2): DAGVTQSPTHLIKTRGQQVTLRCSPKSGHDTVSWYQQALGQGPQFIFQYYEEEERQRGNFPDRFSGHQFPNYSSELNVNALLLGDSALYLCASRNRGRVYGYTFGSGTRLTVV.

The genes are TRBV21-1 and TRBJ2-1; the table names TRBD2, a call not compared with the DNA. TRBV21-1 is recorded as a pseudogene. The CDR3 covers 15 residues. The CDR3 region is CASSKGPSGGAEQFF. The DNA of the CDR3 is TGTGCCAGCAGCAAAGGTCCTAGCGGGGGTGCTGAGCAGTTCTTC.

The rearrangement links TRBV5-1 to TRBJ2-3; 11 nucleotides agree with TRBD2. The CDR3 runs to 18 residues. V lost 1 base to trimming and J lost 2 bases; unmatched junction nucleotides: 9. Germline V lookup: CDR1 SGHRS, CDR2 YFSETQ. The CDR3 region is CASSLTSGGAFLTDTQYF. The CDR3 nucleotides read TGCGCCAGCAGCTTGACTAGCGGGGGTGCTTTCCTCACAGATACGCAGTATTTT.

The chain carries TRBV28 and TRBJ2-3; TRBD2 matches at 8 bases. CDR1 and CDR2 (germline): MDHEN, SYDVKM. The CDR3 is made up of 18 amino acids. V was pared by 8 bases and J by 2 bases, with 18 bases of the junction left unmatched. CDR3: CASDLTAGGGPSTDTQYF. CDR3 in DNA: TGTGCCAGCGATTTAACGGCGGGCGGGGGGCCCTCCACAGATACGCAGTATTTT.

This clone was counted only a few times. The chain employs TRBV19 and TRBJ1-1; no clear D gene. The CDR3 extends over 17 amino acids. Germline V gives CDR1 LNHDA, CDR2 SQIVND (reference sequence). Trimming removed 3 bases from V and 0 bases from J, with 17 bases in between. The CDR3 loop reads CASSIPAGRIMNTEAFF. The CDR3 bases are TGTGCCAGTAGTATCCCAGCCGGGAGGATAATGAACACTGAAGCTTTCTTT.

DNA for the CDR3: TGCGCCAGCAGCTGGGCAGGGGTAGACGGTGAGCAGTTCTTC. Translated: CASSWAGVDGEQFF. V gene TRBV5-1 combines with J gene TRBJ2-1, with D maybe TRBD1 (6 bases). The V end lost 3 bases, the J end lost 9 bases, and 16 bases lay between the germline ends. Germline V gene lookup returns CDR1 SGHRS and CDR2 YFSETQ. This CDR3 is built from 14 residues. Variable domain in full (rest from reference TRBV5-1 and TRBJ2-1): KAGVTQTPRYLIKTRGQQVTLSCSPISGHRSVSWYQQTPGQGLQFLFEYFSETQRNKGNFPGRFSGRQFSNSRSEMNVSTLELGDSALYLCASSWAGVDGEQFFGPGTRLTVL.

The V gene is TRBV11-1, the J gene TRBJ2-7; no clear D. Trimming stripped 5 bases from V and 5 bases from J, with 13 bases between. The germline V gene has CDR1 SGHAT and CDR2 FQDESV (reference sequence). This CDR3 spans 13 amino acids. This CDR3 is CASSPNRRNEQYF. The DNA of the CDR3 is TGTGCCAGCAGCCCGAATCGGAGAAACGAGCAGTACTTC.

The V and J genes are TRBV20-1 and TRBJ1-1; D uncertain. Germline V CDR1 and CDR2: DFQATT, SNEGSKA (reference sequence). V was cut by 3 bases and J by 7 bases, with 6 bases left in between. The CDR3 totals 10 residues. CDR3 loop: CSARAGEAFF. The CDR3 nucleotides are TGCAGTGCTAGGGCGGGTGAAGCTTTCTTT.

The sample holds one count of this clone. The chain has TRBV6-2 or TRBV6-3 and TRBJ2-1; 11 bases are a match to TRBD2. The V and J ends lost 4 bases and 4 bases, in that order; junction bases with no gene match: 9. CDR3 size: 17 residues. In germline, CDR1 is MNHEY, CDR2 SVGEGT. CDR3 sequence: CASSFQHTSGGYNEQFF. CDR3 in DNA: TGTGCCAGCAGTTTCCAACATACTAGCGGGGGTTACAATGAGCAGTTCTTC.

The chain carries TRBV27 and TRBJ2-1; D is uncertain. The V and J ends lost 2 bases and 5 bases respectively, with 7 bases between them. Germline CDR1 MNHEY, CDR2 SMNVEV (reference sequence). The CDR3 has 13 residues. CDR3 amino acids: CASSLVRNNEQFF. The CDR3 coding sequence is TGTGCCAGCAGTTTAGTCAGAAACAATGAGCAGTTCTTC.

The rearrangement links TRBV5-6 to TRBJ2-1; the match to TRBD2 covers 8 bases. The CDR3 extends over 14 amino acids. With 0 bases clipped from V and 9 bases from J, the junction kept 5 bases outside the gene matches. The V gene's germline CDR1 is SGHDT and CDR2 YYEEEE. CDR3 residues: CASSLAGGPFEQFF. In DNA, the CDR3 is TGTGCCAGCAGCTTGGCGGGGGGGCCTTTTGAGCAGTTCTTC.